This T cell receptor beta chain came from a study of blood T cell repertoires in COVID-19. Some clones are missing from TCRdb's copy, which holds only in-frame ones; the method was immunoSEQ multiplex PCR. The sample carries 87,000 or so clones, around 87% recorded once. CDR3 length: 13 residues. After removal of 5 bases from V and 2 bases from J, the junction contained 0 bases not matched to a gene. Germline V gene sequence: CDR1 GTSNPN, CDR2 SVGIG (reference sequence). The V gene is TRBV30, the J gene TRBJ1-5, with 10 bases lining up with TRBD1. The material sequenced was peripheral blood. The TCR sequence derives from an elderly woman with acute or convalescent COVID-19. CDR3 DNA: TGTGCCTGGGGGACAGGGGGCAATCAGCCCCAGCATTTT. This sequence encodes CAWGTGGNQPQHF.